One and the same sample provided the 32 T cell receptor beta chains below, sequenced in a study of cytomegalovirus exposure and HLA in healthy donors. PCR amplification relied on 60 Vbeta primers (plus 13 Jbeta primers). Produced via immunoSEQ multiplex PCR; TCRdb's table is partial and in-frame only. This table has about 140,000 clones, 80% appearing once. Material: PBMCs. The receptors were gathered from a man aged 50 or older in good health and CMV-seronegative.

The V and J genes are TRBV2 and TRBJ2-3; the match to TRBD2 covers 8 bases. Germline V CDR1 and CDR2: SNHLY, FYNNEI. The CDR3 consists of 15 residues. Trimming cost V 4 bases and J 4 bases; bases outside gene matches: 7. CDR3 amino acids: CASSVNGGGSDTQYF. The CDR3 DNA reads TGTGCCAGCAGTGTTAACGGGGGGGGGTCAGATACGCAGTATTTT.

The CDR3 loop reads CAWSAQGSTEAFF. The DNA of the CDR3 is TGTGCCTGGAGTGCACAGGGGTCCACTGAAGCTTTCTTT. The V and J genes are TRBV30 and TRBJ1-1; TRBD1 matches at 7 bases. The junction had 3 bases not matched to a gene; V was cut back by 1 base and J by 4 bases. The CDR3 sequence is 13 residues long. Looked up from germline, CDR1 is GTSNPN and CDR2 is SVGIG (reference sequence).

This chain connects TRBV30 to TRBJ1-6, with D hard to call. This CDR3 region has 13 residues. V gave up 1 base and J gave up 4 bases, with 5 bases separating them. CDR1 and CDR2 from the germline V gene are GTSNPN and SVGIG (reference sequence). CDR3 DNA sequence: TGTGCCTGGAGTGAGGAGTATAATTCACCCCTCCACTTT. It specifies CAWSEEYNSPLHF.

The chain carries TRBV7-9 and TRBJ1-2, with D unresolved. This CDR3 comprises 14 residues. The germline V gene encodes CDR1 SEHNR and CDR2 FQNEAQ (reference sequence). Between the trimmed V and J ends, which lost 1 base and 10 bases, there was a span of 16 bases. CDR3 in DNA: TGTGCCAGCAGCTTAGGGGCTCCAGGTGCTGACTACACCTTC. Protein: CASSLGAPGADYTF.

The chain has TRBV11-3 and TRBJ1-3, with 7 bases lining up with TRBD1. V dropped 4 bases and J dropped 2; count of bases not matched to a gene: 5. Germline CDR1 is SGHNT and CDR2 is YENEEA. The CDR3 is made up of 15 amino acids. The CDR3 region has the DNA TGTGCCAGCAGCTCCCAGACAGGGACTGGAAACACCATATATTTT. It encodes CASSSQTGTGNTIYF.

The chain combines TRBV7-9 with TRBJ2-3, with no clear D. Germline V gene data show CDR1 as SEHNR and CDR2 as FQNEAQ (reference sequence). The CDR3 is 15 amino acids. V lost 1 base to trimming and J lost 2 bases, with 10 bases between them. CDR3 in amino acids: CASSLGNRPTDTQYF. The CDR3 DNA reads TGTGCCAGCAGCTTAGGGAACAGACCCACAGATACGCAGTATTTT.

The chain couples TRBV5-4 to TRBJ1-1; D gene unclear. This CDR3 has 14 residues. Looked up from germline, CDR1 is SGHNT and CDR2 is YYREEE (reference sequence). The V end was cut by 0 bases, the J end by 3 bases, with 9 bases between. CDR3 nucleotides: TGTGCCAGCAGCTTGGCGGCCGGGGACACTGAAGCTTTCTTT. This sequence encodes CASSLAAGDTEAFF.

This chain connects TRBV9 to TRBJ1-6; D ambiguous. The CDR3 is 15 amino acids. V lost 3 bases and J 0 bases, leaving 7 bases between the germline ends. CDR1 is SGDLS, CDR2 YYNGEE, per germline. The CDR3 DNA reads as TGTGCCAGCAGCGACGGGAGCTCCTATAATTCACCCCTCCACTTT. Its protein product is CASSDGSSYNSPLHF.

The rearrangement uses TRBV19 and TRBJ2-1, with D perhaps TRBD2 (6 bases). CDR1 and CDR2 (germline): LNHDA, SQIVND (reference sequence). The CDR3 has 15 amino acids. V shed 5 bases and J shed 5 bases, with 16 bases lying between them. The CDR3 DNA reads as TGTGCCAGTAGTCCAGAGACTAGAGGTAACAATGAGCAGTTCTTC. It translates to CASSPETRGNNEQFF.

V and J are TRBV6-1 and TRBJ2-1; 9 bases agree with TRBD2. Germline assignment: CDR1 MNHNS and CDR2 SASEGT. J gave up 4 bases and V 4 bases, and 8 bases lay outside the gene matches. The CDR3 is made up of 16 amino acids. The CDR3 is CASSATSGTPYNEQFF. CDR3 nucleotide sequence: TGTGCCAGCAGTGCGACTAGCGGCACCCCTTACAATGAGCAGTTCTTC.

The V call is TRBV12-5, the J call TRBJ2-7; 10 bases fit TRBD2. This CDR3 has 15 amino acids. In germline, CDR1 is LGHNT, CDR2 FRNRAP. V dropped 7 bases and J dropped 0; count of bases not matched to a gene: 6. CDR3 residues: CASAAASGGSYEQYF. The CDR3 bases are TGTGCTAGTGCGGCGGCTAGCGGGGGCTCCTACGAGCAGTACTTC.

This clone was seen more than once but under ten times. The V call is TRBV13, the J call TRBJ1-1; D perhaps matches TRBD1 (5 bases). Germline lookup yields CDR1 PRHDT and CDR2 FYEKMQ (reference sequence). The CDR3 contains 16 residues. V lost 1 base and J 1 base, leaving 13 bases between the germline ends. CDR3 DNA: TGTGCCAGCAGCTTAGATTTAGACAGTTCGAACACTGAAGCTTTCTTT. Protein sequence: CASSLDLDSSNTEAFF.

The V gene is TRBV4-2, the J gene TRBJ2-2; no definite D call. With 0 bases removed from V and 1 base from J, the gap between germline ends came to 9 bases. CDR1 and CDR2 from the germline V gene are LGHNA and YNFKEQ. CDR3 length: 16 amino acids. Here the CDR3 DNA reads TGTGCCAGCAGCCAAGAAAATACACGGAACACCGGGGAGCTGTTTTTT. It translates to CASSQENTRNTGELFF.

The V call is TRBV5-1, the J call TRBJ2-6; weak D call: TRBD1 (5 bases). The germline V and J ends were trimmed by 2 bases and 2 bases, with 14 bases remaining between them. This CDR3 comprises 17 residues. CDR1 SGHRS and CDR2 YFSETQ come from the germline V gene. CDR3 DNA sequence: TGCGCCAGCAGCTTCGACCGATCAGGGCCTGGGGCCAACGTCCTGACTTTC. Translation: CASSFDRSGPGANVLTF.

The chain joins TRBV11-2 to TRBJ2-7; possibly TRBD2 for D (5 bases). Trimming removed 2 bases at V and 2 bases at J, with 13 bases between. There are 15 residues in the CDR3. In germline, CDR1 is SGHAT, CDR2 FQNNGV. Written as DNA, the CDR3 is TGTGCCAGCAGCTTACCGGGATCAAGGACCTACGAGCAGTACTTC. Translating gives CASSLPGSRTYEQYF.

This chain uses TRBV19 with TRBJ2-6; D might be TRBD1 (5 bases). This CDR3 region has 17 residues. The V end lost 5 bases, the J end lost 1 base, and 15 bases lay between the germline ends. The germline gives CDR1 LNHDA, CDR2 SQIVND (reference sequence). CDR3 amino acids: CASSADGHLSGANVLTF. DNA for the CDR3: TGTGCCAGTAGTGCCGACGGACACCTGTCTGGGGCCAACGTCCTGACTTTC. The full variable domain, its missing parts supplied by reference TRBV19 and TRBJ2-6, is DGGITQSPKYLFRKEGQNVTLSCEQNLNHDAMYWYRQDPGQGLRLIYYSQIVNDFQKGDIAEGYSVSREKKESFPLTVTSAQKNPTAFYLCASSADGHLSGANVLTFGAGSRLTVL.

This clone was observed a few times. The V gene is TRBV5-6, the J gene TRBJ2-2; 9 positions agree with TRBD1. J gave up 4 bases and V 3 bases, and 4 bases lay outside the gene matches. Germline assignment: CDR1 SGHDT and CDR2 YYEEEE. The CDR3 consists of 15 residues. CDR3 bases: TGTGCCAGCAGCTACCGGGACAGGGTCACCGGGGAGCTGTTTTTT. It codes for CASSYRDRVTGELFF.

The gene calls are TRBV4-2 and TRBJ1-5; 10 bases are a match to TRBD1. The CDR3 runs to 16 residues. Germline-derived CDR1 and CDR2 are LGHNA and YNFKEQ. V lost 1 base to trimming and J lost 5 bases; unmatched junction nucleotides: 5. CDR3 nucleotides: TGTGCCAGCAGCCAAGGAACGGGACAGGGGCATCAGCCCCAGCATTTT. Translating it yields CASSQGTGQGHQPQHF.

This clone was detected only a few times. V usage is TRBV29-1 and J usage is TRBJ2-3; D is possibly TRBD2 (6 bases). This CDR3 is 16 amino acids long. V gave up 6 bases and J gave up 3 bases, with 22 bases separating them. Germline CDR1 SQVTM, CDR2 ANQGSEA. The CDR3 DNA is TGCAGCGTGGCTAGCCTGGGGAGGTGGGGGACAGATACGCAGTATTTT. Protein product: CSVASLGRWGTDTQYF.

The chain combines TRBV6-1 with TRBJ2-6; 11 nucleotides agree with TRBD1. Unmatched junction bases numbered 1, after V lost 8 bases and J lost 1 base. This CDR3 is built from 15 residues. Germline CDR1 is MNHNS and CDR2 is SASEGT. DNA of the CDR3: TGTGCCAGCGGACAGGGGGCGTCTGGGGCCAACGTCCTGACTTTC. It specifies CASGQGASGANVLTF.

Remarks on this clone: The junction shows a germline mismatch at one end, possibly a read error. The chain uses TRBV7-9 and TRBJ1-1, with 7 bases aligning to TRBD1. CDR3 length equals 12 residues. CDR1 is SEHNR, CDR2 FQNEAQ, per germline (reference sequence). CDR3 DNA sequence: TGTTCCAGCAGCTTAGCGCAGGGGGAAAGGGTCTTT. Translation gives CSSSLAQGERVF.

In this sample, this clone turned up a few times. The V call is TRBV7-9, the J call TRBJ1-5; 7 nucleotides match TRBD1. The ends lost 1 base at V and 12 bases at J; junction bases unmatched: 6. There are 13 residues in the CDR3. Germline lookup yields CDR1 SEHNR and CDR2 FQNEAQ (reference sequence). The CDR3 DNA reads TGTGCCAGCAGCTTAGAGGGGGCGCGGGACCAGCATTTT. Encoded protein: CASSLEGARDQHF.

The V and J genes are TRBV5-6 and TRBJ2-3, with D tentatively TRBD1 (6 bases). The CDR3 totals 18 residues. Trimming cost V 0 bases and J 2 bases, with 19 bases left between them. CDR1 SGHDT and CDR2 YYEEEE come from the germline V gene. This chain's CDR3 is CASSLEAPGHKLTDTQYF. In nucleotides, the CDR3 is TGTGCCAGCAGCTTGGAAGCGCCGGGACACAAGCTCACAGATACGCAGTATTTT.

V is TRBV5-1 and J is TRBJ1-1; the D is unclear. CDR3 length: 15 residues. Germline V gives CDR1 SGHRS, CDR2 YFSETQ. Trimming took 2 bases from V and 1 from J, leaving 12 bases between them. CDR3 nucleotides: TGCGCCAGCAGCTTACCTCGGGAATCGAACACTGAAGCTTTCTTT. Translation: CASSLPRESNTEAFF.

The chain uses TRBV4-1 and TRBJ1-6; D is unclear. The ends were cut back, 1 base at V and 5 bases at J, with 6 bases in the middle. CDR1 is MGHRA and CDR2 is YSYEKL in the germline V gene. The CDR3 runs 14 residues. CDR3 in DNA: TGCGCCAGCAGCCAAGGAGGGAATAATTCACCCCTCCACTTT. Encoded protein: CASSQGGNNSPLHF.

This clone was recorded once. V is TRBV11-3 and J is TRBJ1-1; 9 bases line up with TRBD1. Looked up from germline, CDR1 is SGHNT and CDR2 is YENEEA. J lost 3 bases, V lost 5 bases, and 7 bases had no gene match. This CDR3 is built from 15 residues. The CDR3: CASSPGTGRDTEAFF. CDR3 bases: TGTGCCAGCAGCCCAGGGACAGGGCGGGACACTGAAGCTTTCTTT. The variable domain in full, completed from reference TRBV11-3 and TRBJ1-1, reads EAGVVQSPRYKIIEKKQPVAFWCNPISGHNTLYWYLQNLGQGPELLIRYENEEAVDDSQLPKDRFSAERLKGVDSTLKIQPAELGDSAVYLCASSPGTGRDTEAFFGQGTRLTVV.

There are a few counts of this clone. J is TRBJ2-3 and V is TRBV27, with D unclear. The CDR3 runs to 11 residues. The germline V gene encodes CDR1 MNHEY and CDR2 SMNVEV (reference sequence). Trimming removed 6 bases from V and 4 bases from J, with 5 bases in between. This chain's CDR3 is CASRFSDTQYF. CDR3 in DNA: TGTGCCAGCAGATTCTCAGATACGCAGTATTTT.

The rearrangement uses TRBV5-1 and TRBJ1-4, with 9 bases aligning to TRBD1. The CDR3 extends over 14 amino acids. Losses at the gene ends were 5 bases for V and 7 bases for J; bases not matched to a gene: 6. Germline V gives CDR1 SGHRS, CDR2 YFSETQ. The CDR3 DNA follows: TGCGCCAGCAGACTGGGACAGGGAGCTGAAAAACTGTTTTTT. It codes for CASRLGQGAEKLFF.

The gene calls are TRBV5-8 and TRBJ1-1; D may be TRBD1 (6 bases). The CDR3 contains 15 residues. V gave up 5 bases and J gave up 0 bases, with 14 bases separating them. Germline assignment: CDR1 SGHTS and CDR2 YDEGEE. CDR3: CASRPSGTMNTEAFF. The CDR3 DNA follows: TGTGCCAGCAGACCTTCCGGGACAATGAACACTGAAGCTTTCTTT. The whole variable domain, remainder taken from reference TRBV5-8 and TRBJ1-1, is EAGVTQSPTHLIKTRGQQATLRCSPISGHTSVYWYQQALGLGLQFLLWYDEGEERNRGNFPPRFSGRQFPNYSSELNVNALELEDSALYLCASRPSGTMNTEAFFGQGTRLTVV.

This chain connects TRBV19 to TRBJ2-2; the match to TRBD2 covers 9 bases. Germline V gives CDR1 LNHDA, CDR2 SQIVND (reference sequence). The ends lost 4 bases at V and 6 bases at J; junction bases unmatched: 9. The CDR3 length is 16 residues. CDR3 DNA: TGTGCCAGTAGTACGTTAAGGCTAGCGGGATCCGGGGAGCTGTTTTTT. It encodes CASSTLRLAGSGELFF. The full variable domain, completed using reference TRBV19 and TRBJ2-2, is DGGITQSPKYLFRKEGQNVTLSCEQNLNHDAMYWYRQDPGQGLRLIYYSQIVNDFQKGDIAEGYSVSREKKESFPLTVTSAQKNPTAFYLCASSTLRLAGSGELFFGEGSRLTVL.

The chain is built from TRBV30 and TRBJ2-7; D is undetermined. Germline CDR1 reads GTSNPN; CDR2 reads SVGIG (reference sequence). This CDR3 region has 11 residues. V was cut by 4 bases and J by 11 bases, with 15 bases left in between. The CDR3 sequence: CAWNDRQVKYF. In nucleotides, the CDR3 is TGTGCCTGGAATGACCGGCAGGTGAAGTACTTC.

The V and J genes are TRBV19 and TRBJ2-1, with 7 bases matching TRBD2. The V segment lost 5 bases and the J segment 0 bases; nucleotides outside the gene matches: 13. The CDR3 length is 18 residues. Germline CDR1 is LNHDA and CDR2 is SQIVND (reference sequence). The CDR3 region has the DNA TGTGCCAGTAGTGGGCGACGACTGGCGGGAGCCTCCTACAATGAGCAGTTCTTC. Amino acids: CASSGRRLAGASYNEQFF.